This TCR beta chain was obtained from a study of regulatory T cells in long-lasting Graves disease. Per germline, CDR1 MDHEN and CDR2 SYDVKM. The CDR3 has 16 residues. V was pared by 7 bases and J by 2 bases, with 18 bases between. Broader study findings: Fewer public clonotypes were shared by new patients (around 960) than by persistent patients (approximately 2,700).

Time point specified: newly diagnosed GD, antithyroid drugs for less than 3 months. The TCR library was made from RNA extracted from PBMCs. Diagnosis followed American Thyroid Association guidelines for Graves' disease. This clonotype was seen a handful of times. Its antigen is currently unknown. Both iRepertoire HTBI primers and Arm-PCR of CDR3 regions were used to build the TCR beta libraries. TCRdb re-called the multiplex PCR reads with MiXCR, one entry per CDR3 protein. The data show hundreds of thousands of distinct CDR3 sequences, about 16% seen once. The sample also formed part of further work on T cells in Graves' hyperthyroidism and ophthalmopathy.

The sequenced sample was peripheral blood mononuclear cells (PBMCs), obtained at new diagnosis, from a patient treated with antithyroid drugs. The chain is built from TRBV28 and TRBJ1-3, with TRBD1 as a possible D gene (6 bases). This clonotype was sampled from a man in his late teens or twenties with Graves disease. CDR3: CASNQLGGLPGNTIYF. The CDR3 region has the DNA TGTGCCAGCAACCAGCTGGGGGGCCTCCCTGGAAACACCATATATTTT.